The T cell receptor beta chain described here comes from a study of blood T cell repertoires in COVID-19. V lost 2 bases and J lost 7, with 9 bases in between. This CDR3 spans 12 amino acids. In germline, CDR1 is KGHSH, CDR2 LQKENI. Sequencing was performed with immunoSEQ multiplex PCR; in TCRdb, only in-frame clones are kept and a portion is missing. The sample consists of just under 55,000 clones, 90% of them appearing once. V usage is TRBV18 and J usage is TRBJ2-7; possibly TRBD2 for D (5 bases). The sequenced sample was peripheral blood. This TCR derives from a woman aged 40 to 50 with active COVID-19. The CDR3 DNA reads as TGTGCCAGCTCACCATCGGGCGGGGAGCAGTACTTC. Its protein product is CASSPSGGEQYF. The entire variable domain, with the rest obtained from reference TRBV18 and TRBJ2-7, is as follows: NAGVMQNPRHLVRRRGQEARLRCSPMKGHSHVYWYRQLPEEGLKFMVYLQKENIIDESGMPKERFSAEFPKEGPSILRIQQVVRGDSAAYFCASSPSGGEQYFGPGTRLTVT.